This T cell receptor (beta chain) was observed in a study of shared clonotypes between healthy human individuals. Replicate sorted-subset PCRs were loaded with approximately 190 ng DNA, approximately 31,000 T cell genomes. Generated by immunoSEQ multiplex PCR, the TCRdb table keeps only in-frame clones and is missing some. The profile covers some 2 million clones, with 85% to 95% appearing a single time and 0.1% to 0.15% taken by the ten largest. Splitting of CD4+ cells produced CD45RA+ naive and CD45RA-negative memory subsets. The ends lost 5 bases at V and 2 bases at J; junction bases unmatched: 8. Germline-derived CDR1 and CDR2 are SEHNR and FQNEAQ (reference sequence). The CDR3 totals 17 residues.

The sequence derives from a man younger than 35 in good health. This chain joins TRBV7-9 and TRBJ2-3; 12 nucleotides line up with TRBD2. Material for sequencing was naive CD4+ T cells sorted from blood. Described subset: CD45RA+ positively selected. The CDR3 loop is CASSPRLAGEFTDTQYF. The CDR3 DNA sequence: TGTGCCAGCAGCCCTCGACTAGCGGGGGAATTCACAGATACGCAGTATTTT.